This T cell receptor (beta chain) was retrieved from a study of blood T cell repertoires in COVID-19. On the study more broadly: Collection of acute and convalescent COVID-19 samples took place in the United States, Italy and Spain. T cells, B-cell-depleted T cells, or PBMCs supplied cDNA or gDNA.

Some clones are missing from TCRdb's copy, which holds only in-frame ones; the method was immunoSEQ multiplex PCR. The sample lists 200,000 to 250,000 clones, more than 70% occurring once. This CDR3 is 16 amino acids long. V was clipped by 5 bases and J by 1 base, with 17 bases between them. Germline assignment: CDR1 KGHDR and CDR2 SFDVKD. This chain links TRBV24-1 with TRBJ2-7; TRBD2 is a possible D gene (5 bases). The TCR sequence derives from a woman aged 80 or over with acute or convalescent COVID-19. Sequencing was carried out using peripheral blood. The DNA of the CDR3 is TGTGCCACCAGTGCTTTTGGTCCAGGAGGATCCTACGAGCAGTACTTC. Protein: CATSAFGPGGSYEQYF.